The 17 T cell receptor beta chains listed next were all sequenced from one sample in a study of blood T cell repertoires in COVID-19. TCRdb's table, derived via immunoSEQ multiplex PCR, lists solely in-frame clones and lacks some. The sample includes some 530,000 clones, around nine tenths of them seen just once. The sequencing input was PBMCs or T cells enriched from blood (not recorded which). The receptors derive from a woman aged 55-75 years who had recovered from COVID-19.

V usage is TRBV29-1 and J usage is TRBJ1-1; TRBD1 might be the D (5 bases). The V gene lost 7 bases and the J gene lost 4 bases, with 16 bases spanning the gap. Germline CDR1 is SQVTM and CDR2 is ANQGSEA. The CDR3 length is 13 residues. In DNA, the CDR3 is TGCAGCGGGTCAGAACAGGAGACCACTGAAGCTTTCTTT. Amino acid sequence: CSGSEQETTEAFF.

This clone was recorded only once. The J gene is TRBJ2-5, the V gene TRBV3-1 (or the pseudogene TRBV3-2); 7 bases line up with TRBD2. V trimming: 4 bases; J trimming: 0 bases; junction bases outside the gene matches: 8. The V gene's germline CDR1 is LGHDT and CDR2 YNNKEL (reference sequence). CDR3 length equals 16 residues. Here the CDR3 reads CASSPQRGKYQETQYF. The CDR3, as DNA: TGTGCCAGCAGCCCGCAGCGGGGAAAGTACCAAGAGACCCAGTACTTC.

The chain combines TRBV2 with TRBJ2-3; 7 bases map to TRBD1. In germline, CDR1 is SNHLY, CDR2 FYNNEI. The V and J ends lost 6 bases and 3 bases, in that order; junction bases with no gene match: 3. This CDR3 has 13 residues. The CDR3 sequence is CASRDRETDTQYF. The CDR3, as DNA: TGTGCCAGCAGAGACAGGGAGACAGATACGCAGTATTTT. The whole variable domain, remainder taken from reference TRBV2 and TRBJ2-3, is EPEVTQTPSHQVTQMGQEVILRCVPISNHLYFYWYRQILGQKVEFLVSFYNNEISEKSEIFDDQFSVERPDGSNFTLKIRSTKLEDSAMYFCASRDRETDTQYFGPGTRLTVL.

The genes are TRBV12-3 or TRBV12-4 and TRBJ1-2, with D unresolved. V dropped 5 bases and J dropped 2 bases, with 9 bases sitting between them. The CDR3 is 13 residues long. CDR3 bases: TGTGCCAGCAGTATCCGGGAGAACTATGGCTACACCTTC. Encoded protein: CASSIRENYGYTF.

The chain uses TRBV15 and TRBJ2-3; no definite D call. Germline-derived CDR1 and CDR2 are LNHNV and YYDKDF (reference sequence). V shed 1 base and J shed 0 bases, with 11 bases lying between them. The CDR3 length is 16 residues. CDR3 in DNA: TGTGCCACCAGCAGAGCCCCGACAACTAGCACAGATACGCAGTATTTT. Translated, it gives CATSRAPTTSTDTQYF. Combining the CDR3 with reference TRBV15 and TRBJ2-3 gives the whole variable domain DAMVIQNPRYQVTQFGKPVTLSCSQTLNHNVMYWYQQKSSQAPKLLFHYYDKDFNNEADTPDNFQSRRPNTSFCFLDIRSPGLGDTAMYLCATSRAPTTSTDTQYFGPGTRLTVL.

The rearrangement uses TRBV2 and TRBJ2-1; D gene uncertain. This CDR3 is built from 11 residues. V was pared by 6 bases and J by 9 bases, with 9 bases between. Germline V lookup: CDR1 SNHLY, CDR2 FYNNEI. This CDR3 is CASSLFFEQFF. The CDR3, as DNA: TGTGCCAGCAGCCTTTTTTTTGAGCAGTTCTTC.

The J gene is TRBJ1-1, the V gene TRBV18; D perhaps matches TRBD1 (6 bases). The germline V and J ends were trimmed by 5 bases and 0 bases, with 13 bases remaining between them. Per the germline V gene, CDR1 is KGHSH and CDR2 is LQKENI. This CDR3 region has 15 residues. CDR3 protein: CASSGTRELNTEAFF. CDR3 coding DNA: TGTGCCAGCTCAGGGACACGAGAATTGAACACTGAAGCTTTCTTT.

The chain joins TRBV2 to TRBJ1-2; TRBD1 matches at 9 bases. J gave up 2 bases and V 7 bases, and 2 bases lay outside the gene matches. The germline CDR1 and CDR2 sequences are SNHLY and FYNNEI. The CDR3 runs to 13 residues. This CDR3 is CASTDRGNYGYTF. The CDR3 coding sequence is TGTGCCAGCACGGACAGGGGCAACTATGGCTACACCTTC. Full variable domain (outside the CDR3, taken from reference TRBV2 and TRBJ1-2): EPEVTQTPSHQVTQMGQEVILRCVPISNHLYFYWYRQILGQKVEFLVSFYNNEISEKSEIFDDQFSVERPDGSNFTLKIRSTKLEDSAMYFCASTDRGNYGYTFGSGTRLTVV.

The chain employs TRBV30 and TRBJ1-5, with TRBD1 as a possible D gene (6 bases). The length of the CDR3 is 16 residues. Trimming removed 1 base at V and 0 bases at J, with 13 bases between. CDR1 is GTSNPN, CDR2 SVGIG, per germline (reference sequence). CDR3 in amino acids: CAWSGGGLNSNQPQHF. The DNA for the CDR3 is TGTGCCTGGAGTGGGGGGGGGCTCAATAGCAATCAGCCCCAGCATTTT.

The rearrangement links TRBV19 to TRBJ1-2; 11 bases are a match to TRBD1. The CDR3 totals 15 residues. CDR1 and CDR2 (germline): LNHDA, SQIVND (reference sequence). The ends lost 5 bases at V and 4 bases at J; junction bases unmatched: 6. The CDR3 region is CASSPGQGVPYGYTF. CDR3 DNA: TGTGCCAGTAGTCCGGGACAGGGGGTTCCCTATGGCTACACCTTC.

The chain has TRBV6-5 and TRBJ1-5, with D hard to call. V dropped 6 bases and J dropped 9 bases, with 15 bases sitting between them. Germline-derived CDR1 and CDR2 are MNHEY and SVGAGI. CDR3 length: 13 residues. The CDR3 DNA sequence: TGTGCCAGCAGAGTAACGGGGTGGGTGCCCCAGCATTTT. The encoded protein is CASRVTGWVPQHF.

With regard to this clone: Other nucleotide sequences in the sample specify the same CDR3. The rearrangement uses TRBV18 and TRBJ1-6, with 8 bases that match TRBD1. Germline loops: CDR1 KGHSH, CDR2 LQKENI. The CDR3 is made up of 14 amino acids. Trimming at V came to 4 bases and at J to 5 bases, leaving 1 base not matched to a gene. The CDR3 spells CASSLTGDNSPLHF. For the CDR3, the DNA is TGTGCCAGCTCACTGACAGGGGATAATTCACCCCTCCACTTT.

V is TRBV10-3 and J is TRBJ1-2; 9 bases map to TRBD1. CDR3 length: 14 amino acids. Trimming cost V 4 bases and J 8 bases; bases outside gene matches: 8. Looked up from germline, CDR1 is ENHRY and CDR2 is SYGVKD. In DNA, the CDR3 is TGTGCCATCAGTGTCCTACCGGGACAGGGCGGCTACACCTTC. Encoded protein: CAISVLPGQGGYTF.

DNA of the CDR3: TGTGCCAGCGGAGACAGAAATTCACCCCTCCACTTT. The encoded protein is CASGDRNSPLHF. This chain joins TRBV27 and TRBJ1-6; maybe TRBD1 (5 bases). The CDR3 contains 12 residues. Germline loops: CDR1 MNHEY, CDR2 SMNVEV (reference sequence). V shed 8 bases and J shed 7 bases, with 9 bases lying between them.

V usage is TRBV5-1 and J usage is TRBJ1-1; 8 bases are shared with TRBD1. CDR1 is SGHRS and CDR2 is YFSETQ in the germline V gene. The CDR3 is made up of 15 amino acids. Losses at the gene ends were 3 bases for V and 6 bases for J; bases not matched to a gene: 10. CDR3 DNA: TGCGCCAGCAGCTATCGCACAGGGGGTTGGGCTGAAGCTTTCTTT. This translates into CASSYRTGGWAEAFF.

The rearrangement joins TRBV30 to TRBJ1-4; D is undetermined. Trimming took 2 bases from V and 4 from J, leaving 8 bases between them. Germline loops: CDR1 GTSNPN, CDR2 SVGIG (reference sequence). This CDR3 comprises 13 residues. CDR3 DNA: TGTGCCTGGAGTTATGGCCTTAATGAAAAACTGTTTTTT. Encoded protein: CAWSYGLNEKLFF.

This clone was picked up a small number of times. The chain uses TRBV5-1 and TRBJ1-6, with 11 nucleotides matching TRBD1. The CDR3 contains 17 residues. The junction had 12 bases not matched to a gene; V was cut back by 6 bases and J by 7 bases. Germline V lookup: CDR1 SGHRS, CDR2 YFSETQ. The CDR3, as DNA: TGCGCCAGCACCCCTGGCGGGACAGGGGGGTGGAATTCACCCCTCCACTTT. Translation: CASTPGGTGGWNSPLHF.